The 23 T cell receptor beta chains given below trace back to one sample, sequenced in a study of blood T cell repertoires in COVID-19. This table comes from immunoSEQ multiplex PCR, and its TCRdb copy is limited to in-frame clones, with some not included. The top ten hold around 15% of the sample, which has fewer than 300,000 clones, 70% to 90% seen once. Sequenced: PBMCs or T cells enriched from blood (not recorded which). The source of these receptors is a young man who had recovered from COVID-19.

CDR3 sequence (DNA): TGCGCCAGCAGCTTGGACAGACCGAACACTGAAGCTTTCTTT. Protein: CASSLDRPNTEAFF. The gene calls are TRBV5-1 and TRBJ1-1; the D is unclear. Trimming removed 0 bases from V and 1 base from J, with 7 bases in between. CDR1 is SGHRS, CDR2 YFSETQ, per germline. This CDR3 has 14 residues.

The rearrangement joins TRBV27 to TRBJ1-5; 7 bases are a match to TRBD1. The germline V gene has CDR1 MNHEY and CDR2 SMNVEV (reference sequence). V gave up 6 bases and J gave up 0 bases; unmatched junction bases: 11. CDR3 length: 17 amino acids. The CDR3 sequence: CASRRGTELYSNQPQHF. The CDR3 region has the DNA TGTGCCAGCAGACGCGGGACAGAGTTGTATAGCAATCAGCCCCAGCATTTT.

The J gene is TRBJ2-5, the V gene TRBV18, with a possible D match to TRBD1 (6 bases). This CDR3 region has 15 residues. V was clipped by 5 bases and J by 5 bases, with 18 bases between them. Germline V CDR1 and CDR2: KGHSH, LQKENI. The CDR3 nucleotides read TGTGCCAGCTCAAGGGCCCAACAGGGCTTGGAGACCCAGTACTTC. Amino acid sequence: CASSRAQQGLETQYF.

The chain uses TRBV3-1 (or the pseudogene TRBV3-2) and TRBJ2-7; weak D call: TRBD2 (6 bases). The germline V gene has CDR1 LGHDT and CDR2 YNNKEL (reference sequence). This CDR3 has 14 amino acids. Trimming shortened V by 1 base and J by 1 base, and 8 bases separated the two germline ends. The CDR3 DNA follows: TGTGCCAGCAGCCAAGGGAGGGGATCCTACGAGCAGTACTTC. Residues: CASSQGRGSYEQYF.

The chain employs TRBV28 and TRBJ1-5; TRBD1 agrees at 7 bases. V lost 5 bases, J lost 5 bases, and 15 bases stayed unmatched. Germline lookup yields CDR1 MDHEN and CDR2 SYDVKM. The CDR3 has 17 residues. CDR3 protein: CASSKNPGDSPYQPQHF. Here the CDR3 DNA reads TGTGCCAGCAGTAAGAACCCCGGGGACAGCCCATATCAGCCCCAGCATTTT.

The J gene is TRBJ2-1, the V gene TRBV15; a weak D match, TRBD2 (5 bases). Trimming removed 2 bases from V and 1 base from J, with 9 bases in between. CDR1 and CDR2 from the germline V gene are LNHNV and YYDKDF (reference sequence). This CDR3 contains 15 residues. The CDR3 coding sequence is TGTGCCACCAGCAGACGGTCGGGATCCTACAATGAGCAGTTCTTC. Amino acids: CATSRRSGSYNEQFF.

The chain couples TRBV24-1 to TRBJ2-2; TRBD1 matches at 7 bases. Trimming cost V 9 bases and J 1 base; bases outside gene matches: 1. The CDR3 loop spans 13 amino acids. CDR1 is KGHDR and CDR2 is SFDVKD in the germline V gene. The CDR3 coding sequence is TGTGCCACCGGACAGGAGAACACCGGGGAGCTGTTTTTT. It is translated as CATGQENTGELFF.

The chain combines TRBV24-1 with TRBJ2-3, with 10 bases identical to TRBD1. The ends lost 4 bases at V and 6 bases at J; junction bases unmatched: 6. This CDR3 has 15 amino acids. Germline V gene sequence: CDR1 KGHDR, CDR2 SFDVKD. The CDR3 DNA is TGTGCCACCAGTGACCCCGACAGGGGGCTGGATACGCAGTATTTT. It yields the protein CATSDPDRGLDTQYF.

CDR3 residues: CASKLRQSSGANVLTF. Here the CDR3 DNA reads TGTGCCAGCAAACTTCGACAGTCATCTGGGGCCAACGTCCTGACTTTC. The chain employs TRBV28 and TRBJ2-6; TRBD1 might be the D (5 bases). The V gene lost 7 bases and the J gene lost 1 base, with 14 bases spanning the gap. The CDR3 runs to 16 residues. CDR1 and CDR2 (germline): MDHEN, SYDVKM.

CDR3 DNA: TGTGCCAGCAGCCACCGGGACAGGGGAGGCAATGAGCAGTTCTTC. This sequence encodes CASSHRDRGGNEQFF. This chain uses TRBV7-9 with TRBJ2-1, with 10 bases aligning to TRBD1. The CDR3 runs to 15 residues. Germline V lookup: CDR1 SEHNR, CDR2 FQNEAQ (reference sequence). J lost 6 bases, V lost 5 bases, and 7 bases had no gene match.

The chain recombines TRBV14 with TRBJ1-2; D remains ambiguous. Trimming took 6 bases from V and 4 from J, leaving 21 bases between them. The germline V gene encodes CDR1 SGHDN and CDR2 FVKESK. The CDR3 is 16 amino acids. The CDR3 protein is CASSRGLSIDSYGYTF. The CDR3 DNA follows: TGTGCCAGCAGTCGCGGACTGAGCATCGACTCCTATGGCTACACCTTC.

A word on this clone: One end of the junction does not line up with germline, which may come from a read error. The V gene is TRBV7-9, the J gene TRBJ1-2, with 8 bases that match TRBD1. Germline CDR1 SEHNR, CDR2 FQNEAQ (reference sequence). CDR3 length: 14 amino acids. CDR3 DNA: TGTGCCAGCAGTTTAGGACAGGGCTCTTACGGCTACACCTTC. Its protein is CASSLGQGSYGYTF.

This clone was counted once. This chain uses TRBV11-2 with TRBJ2-3; 8 bases map to TRBD2. V trimming: 5 bases; J trimming: 2 bases; junction bases outside the gene matches: 18. The germline CDR1 and CDR2 sequences are SGHAT and FQNNGV. This CDR3 contains 19 residues. CDR3 sequence: CASSPLRPGGPALTDTQYF. The CDR3 bases are TGTGCCAGCAGCCCCCTTCGCCCGGGGGGGCCAGCTCTCACAGATACGCAGTATTTT. The variable domain in full, completed from reference TRBV11-2 and TRBJ2-3, reads EAGVAQSPRYKIIEKRQSVAFWCNPISGHATLYWYQQILGQGPKLLIQFQNNGVVDDSQLPKDRFSAERLKGVDSTLKIQPAKLEDSAVYLCASSPLRPGGPALTDTQYFGPGTRLTVL.

This clone came up many times. The chain carries TRBV7-8 and TRBJ1-5; D is possibly TRBD1 (6 bases). The CDR3 spans 15 residues. Germline values: CDR1 SGHVS, CDR2 FQNEAQ. Trimming removed 4 bases from V and 3 bases from J, with 13 bases in between. The CDR3 protein is CASSSDRLLNQPQHF. The CDR3 bases are TGTGCCAGCAGCTCGGACAGACTTCTCAATCAGCCCCAGCATTTT.

The rearrangement uses TRBV5-6 and TRBJ2-5; 13 bases agree with TRBD2. The CDR3 runs 18 residues. CDR1 and CDR2 (germline): SGHDT, YYEEEE. J gave up 5 bases and V 4 bases, and 14 bases lay outside the gene matches. CDR3 loop: CASSPGLAGKRARETQYF. CDR3 in DNA: TGTGCCAGCAGCCCGGGACTAGCGGGGAAACGGGCGAGGGAGACCCAGTACTTC.

The gene calls are TRBV18 and TRBJ1-5, with 11 positions matching TRBD1. Germline CDR1 is KGHSH and CDR2 is LQKENI. J gave up 4 bases and V 4 bases, and 6 bases lay outside the gene matches. The CDR3 is 16 residues long. DNA of the CDR3: TGTGCCAGCTCACAGGGGACAGGGGGAACAAATCAGCCCCAGCATTTT. Amino acids: CASSQGTGGTNQPQHF.

The CDR3 loop reads CASSLAGATEAFF. As DNA, the CDR3 is TGTGCCAGCAGCTTAGCGGGGGCTACTGAAGCTTTCTTT. This sequence joins TRBV28 and TRBJ1-1; D possibly corresponds to TRBD1 (6 bases). The V and J ends lost 6 bases and 5 bases respectively, with 13 bases between them. The CDR3 extends over 13 amino acids. CDR1 is MDHEN and CDR2 is SYDVKM in the germline V gene.

This chain connects TRBV23-1 to TRBJ1-1, with D maybe TRBD1 (5 bases). TRBV23-1 is placed among ORFs of uncertain function. The CDR3 is 14 residues long. V gave up 4 bases and J gave up 3 bases, with 12 bases separating them. In DNA, the CDR3 is TGCGCCAGCAGTCTATACCCGGGGGACACTGAAGCTTTCTTT. It specifies CASSLYPGDTEAFF.

V is TRBV6-4 and J is TRBJ2-5, with 7 bases lining up with TRBD1. The CDR3 extends over 16 amino acids. From germline, CDR1 is MRHNA and CDR2 SNTAGT. V was clipped by 5 bases and J by 7 bases; unmatched bases: 16. CDR3 nucleotide sequence: TGTGCCAGCAGTCCAAAGAGACAGGGAGTAATAGGGACCCAGTACTTC. This codes for CASSPKRQGVIGTQYF.

The CDR3 DNA follows: TGTGCCTGGAGTGAGGGAGTAGCGACTAATGAAAAACTGTTTTTT. Protein sequence: CAWSEGVATNEKLFF. This chain uses TRBV30 with TRBJ1-4; D is uncertain. This CDR3 is 15 amino acids long. Germline V lookup: CDR1 GTSNPN, CDR2 SVGIG (reference sequence). The V gene lost 1 base and the J gene lost 2 bases, with 11 bases spanning the gap.

The V call is TRBV6-5, the J call TRBJ2-7; perhaps TRBD2 as D (6 bases). CDR1 and CDR2 from the germline V gene are MNHEY and SVGAGI. Trimming shortened V by 0 bases and J by 2 bases, and 11 bases separated the two germline ends. The CDR3 is 15 residues long. CDR3 region: CASSYSTGETYEQYF. Written as DNA, the CDR3 is TGTGCCAGCAGTTACTCGACGGGGGAAACCTACGAGCAGTACTTC.

This clone is a singleton in its sample. The chain joins TRBV10-3 to TRBJ1-2, with unresolved D. There are 12 residues in the CDR3. The germline V gene has CDR1 ENHRY and CDR2 SYGVKD. The V and J ends lost 4 bases and 4 bases respectively, with 7 bases between them. Here the CDR3 reads CAISAQSYGYTF. The CDR3, as DNA: TGTGCCATCAGTGCTCAGTCCTATGGCTACACCTTC.

The V call is TRBV5-8, the J call TRBJ2-3; perhaps TRBD2 as D (5 bases). CDR1 and CDR2 from the germline V gene are SGHTS and YDEGEE. The CDR3 loop spans 13 amino acids. Deletions cut 7 bases from V and 6 bases from J, with 15 bases between. The CDR3 is CASVTAGWDTQYF. The CDR3 nucleotides read TGTGCCAGCGTAACTGCGGGCTGGGATACGCAGTATTTT.